This T cell receptor beta chain was documented in a study of T cells after yellow fever vaccination. In the study overall: Fractions low in cell number were prepared with SMART-Seq v4 Ultra Low Input.

Comments on this clonotype: Antigen specificity is unknown.

Production of TCR cDNA was by 5'RACE template switching, which also added a universal primer site and UMIs. TCRdb fed the 5' RACE reads into MiXCR, producing one record per CDR3 protein. The sample holds under 550,000 distinct CDR3 sequences; just over 20% are singletons and the top ten take about 16%. Study-level findings and limits: Booster samples showed a return of most primary-vaccination clones (around 96% CD4, about 88% CD8).

V lost 5 bases, J lost 3 bases, and 14 bases lay in between. Germline V lookup: CDR1 SGHAT, CDR2 FQDESV (reference sequence). This CDR3 has 15 residues. The sequence came from a man aged 18 to 35 who received the YFV17D yellow fever vaccine. The genes are TRBV11-1 and TRBJ2-1; D tentatively reads TRBD1 or TRBD2 (5 bases each). The material was PBMCs, obtained about 21 days after the first yellow fever vaccination. The CDR3 loop is CASSTSGTHYNEQFF. The CDR3 DNA sequence: TGTGCCAGCAGCACGTCCGGGACGCACTACAATGAGCAGTTCTTC.